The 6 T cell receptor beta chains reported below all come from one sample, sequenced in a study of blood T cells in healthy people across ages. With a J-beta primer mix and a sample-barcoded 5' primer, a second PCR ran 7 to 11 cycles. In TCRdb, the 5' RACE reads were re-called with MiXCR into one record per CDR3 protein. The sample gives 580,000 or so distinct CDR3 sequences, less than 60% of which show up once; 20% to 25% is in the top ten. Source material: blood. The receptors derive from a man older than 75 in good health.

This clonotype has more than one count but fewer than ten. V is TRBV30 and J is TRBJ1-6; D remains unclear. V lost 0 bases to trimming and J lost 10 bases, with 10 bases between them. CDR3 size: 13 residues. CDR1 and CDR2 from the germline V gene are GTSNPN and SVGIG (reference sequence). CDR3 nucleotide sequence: TGTGCCTGGAGTGTTGGAGGGAGGTCACCCCTCCACTTT. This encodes CAWSVGGRSPLHF.

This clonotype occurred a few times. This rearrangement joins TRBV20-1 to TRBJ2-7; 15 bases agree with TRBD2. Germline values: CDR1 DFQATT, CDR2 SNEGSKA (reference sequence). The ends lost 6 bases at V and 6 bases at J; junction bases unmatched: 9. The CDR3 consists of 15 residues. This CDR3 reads CSAGLAGGPKGEQYF. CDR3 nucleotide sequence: TGCAGTGCCGGACTAGCGGGAGGGCCCAAGGGCGAGCAGTACTTC.

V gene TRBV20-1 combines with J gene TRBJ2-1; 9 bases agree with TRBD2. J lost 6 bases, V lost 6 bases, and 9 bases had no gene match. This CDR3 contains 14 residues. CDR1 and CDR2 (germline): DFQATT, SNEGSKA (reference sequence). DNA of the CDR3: TGCAGTGCCCCCTATGCGGGAGGGCCCAATGAGCAGTTCTTC. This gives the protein CSAPYAGGPNEQFF.

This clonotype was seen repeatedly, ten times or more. In DNA, the CDR3 is TGTGCCAGCAGCGGTCAGGGACTAGCGGGAGGCAATGAGCAGTTCTTC. Protein: CASSGQGLAGGNEQFF. The chain combines TRBV7-2 with TRBJ2-1; TRBD2 agrees at 15 bases. Germline V gene sequence: CDR1 SGHTA, CDR2 FQGNSA. CDR3 length: 16 amino acids. V lost 5 bases and J lost 6; bases outside the gene matches: 5.

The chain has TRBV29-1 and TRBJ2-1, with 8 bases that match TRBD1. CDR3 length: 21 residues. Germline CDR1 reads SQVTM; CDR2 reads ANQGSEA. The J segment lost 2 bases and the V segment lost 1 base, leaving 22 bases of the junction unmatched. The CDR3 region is CSVEARPSQGAPTFAYNEQFF. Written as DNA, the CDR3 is TGCAGCGTTGAAGCCCGGCCCAGTCAGGGGGCCCCCACTTTTGCCTACAATGAGCAGTTCTTC.

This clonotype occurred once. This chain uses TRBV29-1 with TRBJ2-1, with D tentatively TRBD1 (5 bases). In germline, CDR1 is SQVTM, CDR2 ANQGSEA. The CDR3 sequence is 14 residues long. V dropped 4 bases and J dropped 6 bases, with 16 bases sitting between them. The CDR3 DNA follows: TGCAGCGTTGGTGGGGTGCTGGGGCCCAATGAGCAGTTCTTC. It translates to CSVGGVLGPNEQFF.